This TCR beta chain was retrieved from a study of response to subunit inactivated influenza vaccine. Points from the study as a whole: Authors proposed each seasonal influenza vaccination draws in few new T cells.

Using its own MiXCR run on the RT-PCR reads, TCRdb lists one record per CDR3 protein. The data contain roughly 290,000 distinct CDR3 sequences, 20% to 25% of them singletons. Deletions cut 3 bases from V and 0 bases from J, with 6 bases between. This CDR3 has 14 amino acids. Per the germline V gene, CDR1 is PRHDT and CDR2 is FYEKMQ (reference sequence). This clonotype was observed many times. The antigen remains unidentified. The sequence was collected from a man aged 45 to 75 who received an inactivated influenza vaccine. This chain connects TRBV13 to TRBJ1-3, with D hard to call. Sequenced material: PBMCs from blood, taken around 22 months after vaccination. The CDR3 region has the DNA TGTGCCAGCAGCTTCTCGAGCTCTGGAAACACCATATATTTT. Its translation: CASSFSSSGNTIYF. Full variable domain (outside the CDR3, taken from reference TRBV13 and TRBJ1-3): AAGVIQSPRHLIKEKRETATLKCYPIPRHDTVYWYQQGPGQDPQFLISFYEKMQSDKGSIPDRFSAQQFSDYHSELNMSSLELGDSALYFCASSFSSSGNTIYFGEGSWLTVV.